These 19 T cell receptor beta chains share one sample of origin, sequenced in a study of cytomegalovirus exposure and HLA in healthy donors. The PCR was carried out with 60 Vbeta primers and 13 Jbeta primers. Measured with immunoSEQ multiplex PCR; TCRdb has only the in-frame clones, and not every one. The sample includes more than 85,000 clones, approximately 86% of them seen just once. The sample comprised PBMCs. These receptors were obtained from a man aged 40-55 years in good health and CMV-seronegative.

About this clone itself: The sample holds other DNA sequences that translate to the same CDR3. The chain employs TRBV27 and TRBJ1-1; 10 positions agree with TRBD1. The CDR3 is made up of 14 amino acids. The germline V gene encodes CDR1 MNHEY and CDR2 SMNVEV (reference sequence). The junction had 3 bases not matched to a gene; V was cut back by 3 bases and J by 5 bases. The CDR3 DNA reads TGTGCCAGCAGTTTGACAGGGGGCTGGACTGAAGCTTTCTTT. Encoded protein: CASSLTGGWTEAFF.

The chain has TRBV25-1 and TRBJ2-5; D possibly corresponds to TRBD1 (6 bases). This CDR3 is 15 amino acids long. Germline-derived CDR1 and CDR2 are MGHDK and SYGVNS. The V end lost 6 bases, the J end lost 7 bases, and 21 bases lay between the germline ends. In DNA, the CDR3 is TGTGCCAGCAGCCCGACCACGGGTCTAGGGGGGACCCAGTACTTC. Amino acid sequence: CASSPTTGLGGTQYF.

V usage is TRBV7-7 and J usage is TRBJ2-3; 9 positions match TRBD2. CDR1 and CDR2 from the germline V gene are SSHAT and FNYEAQ (reference sequence). This CDR3 spans 15 amino acids. J was trimmed by 2 bases and V by 3 bases; bases with no gene match: 3. CDR3 region: CASSLGLAVTDTQYF. The CDR3 DNA follows: TGTGCCAGCAGCTTGGGACTAGCCGTCACAGATACGCAGTATTTT.

The rearrangement links TRBV5-1 to TRBJ2-7, with D perhaps TRBD1 (5 bases). The CDR3 has 13 residues. V dropped 4 bases and J dropped 3 bases, with 11 bases sitting between them. Germline assignment: CDR1 SGHRS and CDR2 YFSETQ. The CDR3 protein is CASSQTRGYEQYF. For the CDR3, the DNA is TGCGCCAGCAGCCAGACAAGGGGCTACGAGCAGTACTTC.

The chain is built from TRBV28 and TRBJ2-4, with TRBD1 identical over 7 bases. The germline CDR1 and CDR2 sequences are MDHEN and SYDVKM. The CDR3 has 16 amino acids. After removal of 6 bases from V and 11 bases from J, the junction contained 19 bases not matched to a gene. The CDR3 is CASSSPGTVGILFQYF. The CDR3 bases are TGTGCCAGCAGCTCCCCCGGGACAGTAGGAATTTTGTTTCAGTACTTC.

The chain joins TRBV10-3 to TRBJ2-1, with D possibly TRBD2 on 5 matching bases. Germline CDR1 reads ENHRY; CDR2 reads SYGVKD. Trimming left V 6 bases short and J 4 bases short, with 19 bases between. The CDR3 extends over 16 amino acids. CDR3 loop: CAIRVSRHGLYNEQFF. CDR3 bases: TGTGCCATCAGGGTTTCCAGACACGGACTTTACAATGAGCAGTTCTTC.

The J gene is TRBJ2-3, the V gene TRBV5-4, with a tentative D call TRBD1 (5 bases). The CDR3 contains 13 residues. V shed 7 bases and J shed 5 bases, with 14 bases lying between them. The germline V gene has CDR1 SGHNT and CDR2 YYREEE (reference sequence). The CDR3 DNA reads as TGTGCCAGCCCTTCACCCCAGGGAGATACGCAGTATTTT. Its translation: CASPSPQGDTQYF.

The chain joins TRBV7-9 to TRBJ2-3; unclear D gene. The CDR3 length is 13 residues. CDR1 and CDR2 (germline): SEHNR, FQNEAQ (reference sequence). V was shortened by 6 bases and J by 0 bases, with 7 bases between the two germline ends. The CDR3 is CASSLDSTDTQYF. The DNA for the CDR3 is TGTGCCAGCAGTCTAGATAGCACAGATACGCAGTATTTT.

This clone was counted a few times. V usage is TRBV5-1 and J usage is TRBJ1-4; maybe TRBD1 (6 bases). Germline-derived CDR1 and CDR2 are SGHRS and YFSETQ. Trimming left V 0 bases short and J 0 bases short, with 15 bases between. This CDR3 is 18 amino acids long. In DNA, the CDR3 is TGCGCCAGCAGCTTGGGGTTAAAGGGGGACCCAACTAATGAAAAACTGTTTTTT. Translation: CASSLGLKGDPTNEKLFF.

This chain joins TRBV5-4 and TRBJ2-7; possibly TRBD2 for D (7 bases). The CDR3 is 16 amino acids. Germline CDR1 SGHNT, CDR2 YYREEE (reference sequence). With 4 bases removed from V and 2 bases from J, the gap between germline ends came to 19 bases. The CDR3: CASSPGAGGLPYEQYF. The CDR3 region has the DNA TGTGCCAGCAGCCCTGGGGCCGGGGGGCTCCCCTACGAGCAGTACTTC.

The chain has TRBV10-3 and TRBJ1-4; weak D call: TRBD1 (6 bases). The V gene lost 4 bases and the J gene lost 0 bases, with 12 bases spanning the gap. CDR3 length equals 16 residues. From germline, CDR1 is ENHRY and CDR2 SYGVKD. The CDR3 region is CAISGGQLTTNEKLFF. The CDR3 DNA sequence: TGTGCCATCAGTGGGGGGCAGCTCACAACTAATGAAAAACTGTTTTTT.

This chain uses TRBV5-4 with TRBJ1-2; D not resolved. The germline V and J ends were trimmed by 2 bases and 4 bases, with 15 bases remaining between them. The CDR3 is made up of 15 amino acids. CDR1 is SGHNT, CDR2 YYREEE, per germline (reference sequence). The CDR3 coding sequence is TGTGCCAGCAGCTTAAGGAGGGCCCCTACCTATGGCTACACCTTC. Translated: CASSLRRAPTYGYTF. The whole variable domain, remainder taken from reference TRBV5-4 and TRBJ1-2, is ETGVTQSPTHLIKTRGQQVTLRCSSQSGHNTVSWYQQALGQGPQFIFQYYREEENGRGNFPPRFSGLQFPNYSSELNVNALELDDSALYLCASSLRRAPTYGYTFGSGTRLTVV.

The chain joins TRBV5-1 to TRBJ2-7, with 7 nucleotides matching TRBD1. The CDR3 has 15 amino acids. V was pared by 0 bases and J by 1 base, with 4 bases of the junction left unmatched. Germline CDR1 is SGHRS and CDR2 is YFSETQ. The CDR3 DNA reads as TGCGCCAGCAGCTTGGTGGGGGACAGTTCCTACGAGCAGTACTTC. Translation: CASSLVGDSSYEQYF.

The chain uses TRBV6-5 and TRBJ1-1; 7 bases line up with TRBD1. V lost 5 bases to trimming and J lost 9 bases; unmatched junction nucleotides: 9. CDR3 size: 13 residues. Per germline, CDR1 MNHEY and CDR2 SVGAGI. CDR3 amino acids: CASSLTDREKAFF. CDR3 coding DNA: TGTGCCAGCAGTCTTACCGACAGGGAAAAAGCTTTCTTT.

This clone was found once. This chain uses TRBV5-1 with TRBJ1-2; D gene unclear. Germline assignment: CDR1 SGHRS and CDR2 YFSETQ. The CDR3 runs 14 residues. Trimming took off 1 base at V and 0 bases at J, with 7 bases between the two ends. The CDR3 DNA reads TGCGCCAGCAGCTTGACACCCACTAACTATGGCTACACCTTC. The encoded protein is CASSLTPTNYGYTF.

The gene calls are TRBV27 and TRBJ2-1, with 7 nucleotides matching TRBD1. The germline V gene encodes CDR1 MNHEY and CDR2 SMNVEV (reference sequence). The CDR3 totals 15 residues. V was pared by 1 base and J by 1 base, with 1 base of the junction left unmatched. The CDR3 spells CASSLYRGSYNEQFF. CDR3 DNA sequence: TGTGCCAGCAGTTTATACAGGGGATCCTACAATGAGCAGTTCTTC.

The rearrangement uses TRBV28 and TRBJ2-5; 8 bases line up with TRBD2. The CDR3 totals 14 residues. CDR1 is MDHEN and CDR2 is SYDVKM in the germline V gene. The ends lost 3 bases at V and 5 bases at J; junction bases unmatched: 5. The CDR3 DNA follows: TGTGCCAGCAGTTTGCGGGGGGCCGGGGAGACCCAGTACTTC. Protein product: CASSLRGAGETQYF.

Here the CDR3 reads CSGGQPEGYGYTF. CDR3 nucleotides: TGCAGCGGGGGACAGCCGGAGGGCTATGGCTACACCTTC. The chain joins TRBV29-1 to TRBJ1-2; 7 bases map to TRBD1. Trimming cost V 7 bases and J 4 bases; bases outside gene matches: 9. Germline loops: CDR1 SQVTM, CDR2 ANQGSEA. This CDR3 is 13 amino acids long.

A few counts support this clone. The CDR3 spells CASSVGGTDYEQYF. In DNA form, the CDR3 reads TGTGCCAGCAGCGTAGGAGGGACAGACTACGAGCAGTACTTC. This chain uses TRBV9 with TRBJ2-7, with 7 bases identical to TRBD1. In germline, CDR1 is SGDLS, CDR2 YYNGEE. The CDR3 has 14 residues. The V segment lost 0 bases and the J segment 3 bases; nucleotides outside the gene matches: 3.